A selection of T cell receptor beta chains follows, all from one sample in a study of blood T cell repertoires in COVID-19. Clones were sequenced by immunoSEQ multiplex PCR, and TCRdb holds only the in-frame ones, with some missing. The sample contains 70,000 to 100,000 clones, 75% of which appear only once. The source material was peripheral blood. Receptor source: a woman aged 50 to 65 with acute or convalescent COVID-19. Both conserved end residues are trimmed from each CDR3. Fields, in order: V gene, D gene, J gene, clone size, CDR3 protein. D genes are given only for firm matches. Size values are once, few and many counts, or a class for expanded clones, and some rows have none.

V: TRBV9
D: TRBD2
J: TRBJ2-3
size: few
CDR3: ASSVGTSGGGTDTQY

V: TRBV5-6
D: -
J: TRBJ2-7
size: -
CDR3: ASSLEGWRGAAEQY

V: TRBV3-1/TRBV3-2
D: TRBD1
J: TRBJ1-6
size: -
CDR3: ASRDRGGSPLH

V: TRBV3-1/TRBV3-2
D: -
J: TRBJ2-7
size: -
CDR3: ASSQGTYSSYEQY

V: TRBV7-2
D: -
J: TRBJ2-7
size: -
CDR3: ASSSKRGGASEQY

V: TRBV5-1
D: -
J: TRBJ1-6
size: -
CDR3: ASSLGAYSNNSPLH

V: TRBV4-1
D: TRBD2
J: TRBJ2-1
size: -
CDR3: ASSQAAGGGQF

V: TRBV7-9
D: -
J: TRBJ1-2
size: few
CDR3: ASSFLTGLNYGYT

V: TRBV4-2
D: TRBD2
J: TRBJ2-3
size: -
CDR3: ASSPSAGGNTDTQY

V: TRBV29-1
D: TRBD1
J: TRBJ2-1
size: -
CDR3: SYNDRDRNTLL

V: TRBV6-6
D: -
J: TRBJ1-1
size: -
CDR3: ASRQDGNTEAF

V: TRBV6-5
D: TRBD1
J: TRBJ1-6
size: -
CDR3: ASSYGRTGGNSPLH

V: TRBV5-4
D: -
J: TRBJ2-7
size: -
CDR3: ASRQGSSYEQY

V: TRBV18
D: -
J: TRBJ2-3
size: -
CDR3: ASSPGADGTDTQY

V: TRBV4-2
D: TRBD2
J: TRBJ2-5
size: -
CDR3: ASSQGLGGGFETQY

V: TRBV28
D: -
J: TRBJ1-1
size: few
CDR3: ASSRVNTEAF

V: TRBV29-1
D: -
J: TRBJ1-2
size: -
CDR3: SALLGRGGGYT

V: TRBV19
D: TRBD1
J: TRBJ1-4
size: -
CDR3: ASSIPRGRGEKLF

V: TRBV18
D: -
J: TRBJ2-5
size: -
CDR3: ASSEGSGFQY

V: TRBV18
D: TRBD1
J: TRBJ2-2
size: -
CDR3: ASSPGTDDTGELF

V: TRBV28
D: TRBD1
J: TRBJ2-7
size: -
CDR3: ASSLAGTVSYEQY

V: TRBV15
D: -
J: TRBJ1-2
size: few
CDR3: ATSRDGREDT

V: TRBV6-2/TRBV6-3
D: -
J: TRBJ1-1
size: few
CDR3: ASSYSPGLGNTEAF

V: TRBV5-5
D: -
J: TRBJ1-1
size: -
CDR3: ASSLGHYNTEAF